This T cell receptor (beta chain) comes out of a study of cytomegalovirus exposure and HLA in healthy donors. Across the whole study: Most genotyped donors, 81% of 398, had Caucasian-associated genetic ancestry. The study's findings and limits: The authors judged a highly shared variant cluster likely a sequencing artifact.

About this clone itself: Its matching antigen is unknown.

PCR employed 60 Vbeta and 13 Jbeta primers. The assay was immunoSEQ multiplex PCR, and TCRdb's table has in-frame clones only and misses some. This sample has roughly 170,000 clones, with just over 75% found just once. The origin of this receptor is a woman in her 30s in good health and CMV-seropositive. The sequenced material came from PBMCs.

The CDR3 nucleotides read TGTGCCTGGAGTGCGGTGCAGGGGGGCACTGAAGCTTTCTTT. It yields the protein CAWSAVQGGTEAFF. This chain connects TRBV30 to TRBJ1-1; 7 nucleotides match TRBD1. Germline CDR1 and CDR2: GTSNPN and SVGIG (reference sequence). The CDR3 sequence is 14 residues long. Unmatched junction bases numbered 6, after V lost 1 base and J lost 4 bases.